One sample yielded the 27 T cell receptor beta chains listed below, sequenced in a study of CD8 T cells in Susac syndrome. cDNA came from approximately 0.5 to 1 ug RNA primed by random hexamers. TCRdb passed the immunoSEQ multiplex PCR reads through MiXCR, listing each CDR3 protein once. The repertoire holds about 120,000 distinct CDR3 sequences, with 92% as singletons. Sequencing input: CD8+ T cells from PBMCs. These receptors came from a human donor in good health.

V is TRBV29-1 and J is TRBJ2-5, with TRBD2 matching over 11 bases. Trimming took 8 bases from V and 3 from J; bases not matched to a gene: 8. CDR3 length equals 14 residues. Per germline, CDR1 SQVTM and CDR2 ANQGSEA. DNA for the CDR3: TGCAGCATCTTAGCGGGGGGGCCAAAAGAGACCCAGTACTTC. Protein sequence: CSILAGGPKETQYF.

V and J are TRBV4-1 and TRBJ1-1; maybe TRBD1 (5 bases). Germline lookup yields CDR1 MGHRA and CDR2 YSYEKL. This CDR3 has 15 amino acids. V lost 0 bases to trimming and J lost 1 base, with 9 bases between them. The CDR3 reads CASSQEGAGNTEAFF. CDR3 bases: TGCGCCAGCAGCCAAGAAGGGGCAGGGAACACTGAAGCTTTCTTT.

This clonotype occurred once. The chain links TRBV6-2 or TRBV6-3 to TRBJ1-1; D gene uncertain. The CDR3 has 14 amino acids. Germline CDR1 and CDR2: MNHEY and SVGEGT. Trimming left V 6 bases short and J 1 base short, with 12 bases between. The CDR3: CASSRYGENTEAFF. The CDR3 DNA sequence: TGTGCCAGCAGCAGGTATGGGGAGAACACTGAAGCTTTCTTT.

V and J are TRBV12-3 or TRBV12-4 and TRBJ2-5, with a tentative D call TRBD2 (6 bases). The CDR3 spans 13 residues. V was cut by 7 bases and J by 5 bases, with 14 bases left in between. The CDR3 is CASTPGRGETQYF. CDR3 coding DNA: TGTGCCAGCACTCCGGGCCGGGGGGAGACCCAGTACTTC.

This clonotype was seen a handful of times. The chain uses TRBV7-3 and TRBJ2-3; D remains ambiguous. The germline V and J ends were trimmed by 2 bases and 4 bases, with 7 bases remaining between them. This CDR3 is 13 amino acids long. Germline V gene data show CDR1 as SGHTA and CDR2 as FQGTGA. The CDR3, as DNA: TGTGCCAGCAGCTTATTAGGCCCAGATACGCAGTATTTT. It specifies CASSLLGPDTQYF.

The chain joins TRBV27 to TRBJ2-1, with a tentative D call TRBD2 (5 bases). From germline, CDR1 is MNHEY and CDR2 SMNVEV (reference sequence). The CDR3 runs 13 residues. Trimming stripped 2 bases from V and 9 bases from J, with 11 bases between. The CDR3 sequence: CASSLRLSGEQFF. The CDR3 DNA reads TGTGCCAGCAGTTTAAGGCTAAGCGGTGAGCAGTTCTTC.

V gene TRBV7-7 combines with J gene TRBJ2-3; 15 nucleotides line up with TRBD2. The CDR3 length is 16 residues. The trim removed 5 bases at V and 5 bases at J, leaving 5 bases unmatched. Germline lookup yields CDR1 SSHAT and CDR2 FNYEAQ (reference sequence). The CDR3 loop reads CASSPGLAGGIDTQYF. Written as DNA, the CDR3 is TGTGCCAGCAGCCCGGGACTAGCGGGAGGAATAGATACGCAGTATTTT. The complete variable domain, with remaining parts taken from reference TRBV7-7 and TRBJ2-3, reads GAGVSQSPRYKVTKRGQDVTLRCDPISSHATLYWYQQALGQGPEFLTYFNYEAQPDKSGLPSDRFSAERPEGSISTLTIQRTEQRDSAMYRCASSPGLAGGIDTQYFGPGTRLTVL.

The chain links TRBV7-2 to TRBJ2-7; 8 bases fit TRBD2. V lost 1 base to trimming and J lost 2 bases; unmatched junction nucleotides: 7. This CDR3 is built from 16 residues. The germline CDR1 and CDR2 sequences are SGHTA and FQGNSA. This CDR3 reads CASSLGAGGVPYEQYF. The CDR3 DNA sequence: TGTGCCAGCAGCTTAGGGGCGGGAGGTGTCCCCTACGAGCAGTACTTC. Full variable domain (outside the CDR3, taken from reference TRBV7-2 and TRBJ2-7): GAGVSQSPSNKVTEKGKDVELRCDPISGHTALYWYRQSLGQGLEFLIYFQGNSAPDKSGLPSDRFSAERTGGSVSTLTIQRTQQEDSAVYLCASSLGAGGVPYEQYFGPGTRLTVT.

This chain's CDR3 is CASRGQGALEAFF. Here the CDR3 DNA reads TGTGCCAGCAGGGGCCAAGGGGCCCTTGAAGCTTTCTTT. This chain connects TRBV6-5 to TRBJ1-1; D perhaps matches TRBD1 (5 bases). V was shortened by 6 bases and J by 7 bases, with 15 bases between the two germline ends. The CDR3 consists of 13 residues. Germline V gene sequence: CDR1 MNHEY, CDR2 SVGAGI.

The chain joins TRBV2 to TRBJ2-2; perhaps D is TRBD1 or TRBD2 (5 bases each). V shed 6 bases and J shed 1 base, with 12 bases lying between them. The CDR3 sequence is 15 residues long. Per germline, CDR1 SNHLY and CDR2 FYNNEI. CDR3: CASRGTRGNTGELFF. The CDR3 DNA is TGTGCCAGCAGGGGGACCCGGGGGAACACCGGGGAGCTGTTTTTT. Together with reference TRBV2 and TRBJ2-2, the CDR3 gives the full variable domain: EPEVTQTPSHQVTQMGQEVILRCVPISNHLYFYWYRQILGQKVEFLVSFYNNEISEKSEIFDDQFSVERPDGSNFTLKIRSTKLEDSAMYFCASRGTRGNTGELFFGEGSRLTVL.

The CDR3 DNA reads TGTGCCAGCAGCTTGGTTAGCGGGGCCGAGACCCAGTACTTC. As protein: CASSLVSGAETQYF. The V gene is TRBV5-4, the J gene TRBJ2-5, with 8 positions matching TRBD2. Losses at the gene ends were 0 bases for V and 5 bases for J; bases not matched to a gene: 3. The CDR3 consists of 14 residues. Germline CDR1 is SGHNT and CDR2 is YYREEE (reference sequence).

The rearrangement links TRBV6-5 to TRBJ2-2, with 10 nucleotides matching TRBD1. After removal of 4 bases from V and 0 bases from J, the junction contained 2 bases not matched to a gene. The length of the CDR3 is 16 residues. Per germline, CDR1 MNHEY and CDR2 SVGAGI. In DNA form, the CDR3 reads TGTGCCAGCAGTTCGGGACAGGGGTCGAACACCGGGGAGCTGTTTTTT. It translates to CASSSGQGSNTGELFF.

The rearrangement uses TRBV3-1 and TRBJ1-6; 10 nucleotides match TRBD1. Per the germline V gene, CDR1 is LGHDT and CDR2 is YNNKEL (reference sequence). This CDR3 comprises 17 residues. The V gene end was trimmed by 4 bases and the J gene end by 0 bases; junction bases not matched to a gene: 3. The CDR3 DNA reads as TGTGCCAGCAGCCGGAGGACAGGGGGCTCCTATAATTCACCCCTCCACTTT. It encodes CASSRRTGGSYNSPLHF.

J is TRBJ2-7 and V is TRBV7-3; tentatively, D is TRBD2 (6 bases). Per germline, CDR1 SGHTA and CDR2 FQGTGA. CDR3 size: 14 residues. V was pared by 3 bases and J by 2 bases, with 11 bases between. The CDR3 reads CASSLGGETYEQYF. The CDR3 DNA follows: TGTGCCAGCAGCTTGGGCGGGGAAACCTACGAGCAGTACTTC.

This clonotype was observed a handful of times. The V and J genes are TRBV19 and TRBJ2-1; unclear D gene. The CDR3 extends over 14 amino acids. Germline loops: CDR1 LNHDA, CDR2 SQIVND (reference sequence). Trimming cost V 4 bases and J 5 bases, with 12 bases left between them. In DNA, the CDR3 is TGTGCCAGTAGTAGGCAGGTCTCTAACAATGAGCAGTTCTTC. As protein: CASSRQVSNNEQFF.

This clonotype has only a few counts. CDR3 coding DNA: TGTGCCAGCAGTTCACAGGGGAACACTGAAGCTTTCTTT. Translating gives CASSSQGNTEAFF. The rearrangement uses TRBV6-1 and TRBJ1-1, with D tentatively TRBD1 (6 bases). Trimming removed 5 bases at V and 1 base at J, with 8 bases between. CDR1 and CDR2 (germline): MNHNS, SASEGT. The CDR3 runs 13 residues.

The rearrangement uses TRBV5-1 and TRBJ2-2; D is perhaps TRBD2 (6 bases). Trimming left V 7 bases short and J 5 bases short, with 12 bases between. The CDR3 sequence is 13 residues long. Germline CDR1 and CDR2: SGHRS and YFSETQ. The CDR3 DNA follows: TGCGCCAGCGGAGGGGCTGGGACCGGGGAGCTGTTTTTT. Translation gives CASGGAGTGELFF.

The rearrangement links TRBV6-2 or TRBV6-3 to TRBJ2-1, with a possible D match to TRBD2 (6 bases). Trimming cost V 4 bases and J 1 base, with 23 bases left between them. Germline CDR1 reads MNHEY; CDR2 reads SVGEGT. The CDR3 runs to 19 residues. The CDR3 protein is CASSWSPGLTPNSYNEQFF. The CDR3 coding sequence is TGTGCCAGCAGTTGGTCCCCCGGACTAACACCAAATTCCTACAATGAGCAGTTCTTC.

The chain couples TRBV7-6 to TRBJ2-1, with TRBD1 matching 8 bases. This CDR3 spans 17 amino acids. The germline CDR1 and CDR2 sequences are SGHVS and FNYEAQ. After removal of 4 bases from V and 2 bases from J, the junction contained 10 bases not matched to a gene. The CDR3 region has the DNA TGTGCCAGCAGCTCGACAGGGGTGGGAGGTCCCTACAATGAGCAGTTCTTC. It specifies CASSSTGVGGPYNEQFF.

The V gene is TRBV18, the J gene TRBJ1-1; D uncertain. The CDR3 is 14 residues long. The ends were cut back, 1 base at V and 2 bases at J, with 8 bases in the middle. CDR1 is KGHSH, CDR2 LQKENI, per germline. CDR3 in DNA: TGTGCCAGCTCACCACAAAACAGAAACACTGAAGCTTTCTTT. Amino acids: CASSPQNRNTEAFF.

This chain links TRBV7-3 with TRBJ2-5, with no clear D. With 1 base removed from V and 4 bases from J, the gap between germline ends came to 7 bases. Germline V gives CDR1 SGHTA, CDR2 FQGTGA. This CDR3 is 13 amino acids long. The CDR3 DNA is TGTGCCAGCAGCTTAAATCCGGGAGAGACCCAGTACTTC. Amino acid sequence: CASSLNPGETQYF.

The rearrangement joins TRBV3-1 to TRBJ2-5; D uncertain. Germline-derived CDR1 and CDR2 are LGHDT and YNNKEL (reference sequence). The ends were cut back, 0 bases at V and 7 bases at J, with 21 bases in the middle. The CDR3 length is 17 residues. CDR3 sequence reads: CASSQDKAVAPSWTQYF. DNA for the CDR3: TGTGCCAGCAGCCAAGATAAGGCGGTGGCCCCCTCTTGGACCCAGTACTTC.

The gene calls are TRBV20-1 and TRBJ1-4; tentative D call: TRBD1 (6 bases). Trimming stripped 4 bases from V and 8 bases from J, with 11 bases between. Germline V gives CDR1 DFQATT, CDR2 SNEGSKA (reference sequence). The CDR3 covers 12 residues. CDR3 sequence: CSAKQGYEKLFF. In DNA form, the CDR3 reads TGCAGTGCTAAACAGGGTTACGAAAAACTGTTTTTT.

This chain joins TRBV7-8 and TRBJ2-3, with 11 bases lining up with TRBD2. Trimming cost V 1 base and J 0 bases; bases outside gene matches: 15. CDR1 is SGHVS and CDR2 is FQNEAQ in the germline V gene. This CDR3 contains 21 residues. The CDR3 is CASSLGGQLAGVFPSTDTQYF. The CDR3 DNA reads TGTGCCAGCAGCTTAGGGGGGCAACTAGCGGGAGTTTTCCCTAGCACAGATACGCAGTATTTT.

The genes are TRBV23-1 and TRBJ2-7; 14 bases match TRBD2. TRBV23-1 is designated an ORF whose function remains uncertain. V was pared by 4 bases and J by 0 bases, with 5 bases of the junction left unmatched. This CDR3 has 17 amino acids. The DNA of the CDR3 is TGCGCCAGCAGTCGGGGACTAGCGGGAGAAGGCTCCTACGAGCAGTACTTC. Its protein is CASSRGLAGEGSYEQYF.

CDR3 residues: CASSLSVPDRGPYGYTF. CDR3 bases: TGTGCCAGCAGCTTATCAGTCCCGGACAGGGGGCCATATGGCTACACCTTC. This chain links TRBV13 with TRBJ1-2, with 11 bases fitting TRBD1. The germline gives CDR1 PRHDT, CDR2 FYEKMQ (reference sequence). V gave up 2 bases and J gave up 5 bases; unmatched junction bases: 10. The CDR3 covers 17 residues.

This chain uses TRBV10-3 with TRBJ2-7; no clear D gene. The CDR3 has 15 residues. V lost 0 bases, J lost 7 bases, and 16 bases lay in between. Germline V gene data show CDR1 as ENHRY and CDR2 as SYGVKD. DNA of the CDR3: TGTGCCATCAGTGAGTCCCCGGCAGAGTACGGGGAGCAGTACTTC. It encodes CAISESPAEYGEQYF.